These 30 T cell receptor beta chains were sequenced from one sample in a study of blood T cell repertoires in COVID-19. Generated by immunoSEQ multiplex PCR, the TCRdb table keeps only in-frame clones and is missing some. The table has 430,000 or so clones, about 87% seen once. The material sequenced was peripheral blood. These receptors originate from a young man with COVID-19, enrolled during active disease.

The rearrangement joins TRBV5-4 to TRBJ1-1, with D perhaps TRBD1 (5 bases). The CDR3 sequence is 12 residues long. Germline V gene lookup returns CDR1 SGHNT and CDR2 YYREEE (reference sequence). V dropped 4 bases and J dropped 6 bases, with 10 bases sitting between them. The CDR3, as DNA: TGTGCCAGCAGCCATGGGGCCCCTGAAGCTTTCTTT. This codes for CASSHGAPEAFF.

In this sample, this clone turned up a few times. The chain has TRBV4-1 and TRBJ2-3; 11 bases fit TRBD2. The J segment lost 4 bases and the V segment lost 1 base, leaving 7 bases of the junction unmatched. The CDR3 covers 17 residues. Per germline, CDR1 MGHRA and CDR2 YSYEKL. The CDR3 protein is CASSQVASGRFADTQYF. The DNA of the CDR3 is TGCGCCAGCAGCCAAGTGGCTAGCGGGAGGTTCGCAGATACGCAGTATTTT.

The gene calls are TRBV14 and TRBJ1-2, with 8 bases lining up with TRBD1. The CDR3 is 14 residues long. Germline lookup yields CDR1 SGHDN and CDR2 FVKESK. Trimming cost V 4 bases and J 8 bases; bases outside gene matches: 9. CDR3 amino acids: CASSPAGGAGGYTF. CDR3 coding DNA: TGTGCCAGCAGCCCGGCAGGGGGCGCAGGGGGCTACACCTTC.

The J gene is TRBJ2-3, the V gene TRBV19, with D perhaps matching TRBD1 (5 bases). The CDR3 spans 13 residues. Looked up from germline, CDR1 is LNHDA and CDR2 is SQIVND (reference sequence). Trimming shortened V by 6 bases and J by 0 bases, and 7 bases separated the two germline ends. The CDR3 region is CASRQVSTDTQYF. In DNA form, the CDR3 reads TGTGCCAGTAGACAGGTTAGCACAGATACGCAGTATTTT.

V is TRBV7-2 and J is TRBJ2-5; D remains ambiguous. This CDR3 is built from 14 residues. V was pared by 2 bases and J by 2 bases, with 9 bases between. Germline CDR1 and CDR2: SGHTA and FQGNSA. The CDR3 loop is CASSLFGGQETQYF. DNA of the CDR3: TGTGCCAGCAGCTTATTCGGCGGTCAAGAGACCCAGTACTTC.

The chain has TRBV2 and TRBJ2-5; D perhaps matches TRBD2 (5 bases). V lost 11 bases and J lost 4, with 8 bases in between. The CDR3 runs 10 residues. Germline lookup yields CDR1 SNHLY and CDR2 FYNNEI. CDR3 sequence: CARGGETQYF. CDR3 DNA: TGTGCCCGAGGAGGAGAGACCCAGTACTTC. Full variable domain (remainder filled in from reference TRBV2 and TRBJ2-5): EPEVTQTPSHQVTQMGQEVILRCVPISNHLYFYWYRQILGQKVEFLVSFYNNEISEKSEIFDDQFSVERPDGSNFTLKIRSTKLEDSAMYFCARGGETQYFGPGTRLLVL.

V usage is TRBV12-3 or TRBV12-4 and J usage is TRBJ2-3; 8 bases line up with TRBD2. This CDR3 is 13 amino acids long. After removal of 5 bases from V and 10 bases from J, the junction contained 8 bases not matched to a gene. The CDR3 loop reads CASSVIAGSSQYF. CDR3 DNA: TGTGCCAGCAGTGTTATAGCGGGATCTTCGCAGTATTTT.

The J gene is TRBJ2-7, the V gene TRBV5-4; possible D gene TRBD1, 6 bases. The V gene's germline CDR1 is SGHNT and CDR2 YYREEE (reference sequence). Trimming left V 1 base short and J 2 bases short, with 13 bases between. CDR3 size: 15 residues. Here the CDR3 DNA reads TGTGCCAGCAGCTTGTCGGCAGGGGAAGCCTACGAGCAGTACTTC. It yields the protein CASSLSAGEAYEQYF.

This clone was seen just once. The genes are TRBV29-1 and TRBJ1-2; D is possibly TRBD1 (6 bases). The CDR3 consists of 13 residues. CDR1 is SQVTM, CDR2 ANQGSEA, per germline. V was trimmed by 2 bases and J by 7 bases, leaving 14 bases between them. The CDR3 sequence: CSVESSEGGGYTF. The CDR3 DNA follows: TGCAGCGTTGAATCCTCTGAAGGGGGTGGCTACACCTTC.

The chain recombines TRBV2 with TRBJ2-5, with D unresolved. Germline V lookup: CDR1 SNHLY, CDR2 FYNNEI. V lost 8 bases, J lost 5 bases, and 9 bases lay in between. The CDR3 has 11 amino acids. The CDR3 is CASVGEETQYF. Here the CDR3 DNA reads TGTGCCAGCGTGGGCGAGGAGACCCAGTACTTC.

In this sample, this clone turned up once. The CDR3 protein is CAWSVGLANGELFF. The CDR3 DNA reads TGTGCCTGGAGTGTGGGACTAGCAAACGGGGAGCTGTTTTTT. The V gene is TRBV30, the J gene TRBJ2-2; 9 bases map to TRBD2. CDR1 GTSNPN and CDR2 SVGIG come from the germline V gene (reference sequence). The CDR3 length is 14 residues. V shed 0 bases and J 7 bases; nucleotides not matched to a gene: 3.

The V call is TRBV27, the J call TRBJ1-6, with D tentatively TRBD1 (5 bases). Germline loops: CDR1 MNHEY, CDR2 SMNVEV (reference sequence). The CDR3 consists of 14 residues. V shed 6 bases and J shed 5 bases, with 11 bases lying between them. Here the CDR3 reads CASRRGRDNSPLHF. The CDR3 bases are TGTGCCAGCAGGCGGGGCAGGGATAATTCACCCCTCCACTTT.

The chain recombines TRBV7-3 with TRBJ2-1; 16 bases agree with TRBD2. The CDR3 consists of 20 residues. Germline V gene lookup returns CDR1 SGHTA and CDR2 FQGTGA. V shed 4 bases and J 6 bases; nucleotides not matched to a gene: 15. For the CDR3, the DNA is TGTGCCAGCAGCTCCAGGGGACTAGCGGGAGGGCCGTTTATTTCCAATGAGCAGTTCTTC. Its protein is CASSSRGLAGGPFISNEQFF. The entire variable domain, with the rest obtained from reference TRBV7-3 and TRBJ2-1, is as follows: GAGVSQTPSNKVTEKGKYVELRCDPISGHTALYWYRQSLGQGPEFLIYFQGTGAADDSGLPNDRFFAVRPEGSVSTLKIQRTERGDSAVYLCASSSRGLAGGPFISNEQFFGPGTRLTVL.

The rearrangement joins TRBV6-5 to TRBJ1-6; D is unresolved. This CDR3 is built from 16 residues. V gave up 0 bases and J gave up 9 bases, with 15 bases separating them. Germline loops: CDR1 MNHEY, CDR2 SVGAGI. The CDR3 DNA follows: TGTGCCAGCAGTTACTCATGGCAGAATCTAGGTTCACCCCTCCACTTT. Translation gives CASSYSWQNLGSPLHF.

The chain is built from TRBV21-1 and TRBJ1-5; TRBD1 is the table's D call and was not checked against the DNA. TRBV21-1 is deemed a pseudogene. The CDR3 totals 14 residues. The DNA for the CDR3 is TGTGCCAGCACTGGTGACACTCCGGATCAGCCCCAGCATTTT. Protein sequence: CASTGDTPDQPQHF.

This chain connects TRBV4-2 to TRBJ2-2; D may be TRBD2 (7 bases). CDR3 length equals 16 residues. V lost 8 bases and J 1 base, leaving 17 bases between the germline ends. The V gene's germline CDR1 is LGHNA and CDR2 YNFKEQ. CDR3 in amino acids: CASSQRGGLNTGELFF. CDR3 nucleotide sequence: TGTGCCAGCTCCCAGAGGGGGGGTCTGAACACCGGGGAGCTGTTTTTT.

The chain couples TRBV10-2 to TRBJ2-2; TRBD1 is a possible D gene (6 bases). The germline gives CDR1 WSHSY, CDR2 SAAADI. Between the trimmed V and J ends, which lost 9 bases and 4 bases, there was a span of 15 bases. The CDR3 is 14 residues long. The CDR3 protein is CASFVGASTGELFF. CDR3 nucleotides: TGCGCCAGTTTCGTGGGGGCGAGCACCGGGGAGCTGTTTTTT.

The chain combines TRBV28 with TRBJ2-7; a weak D match, TRBD1 (7 bases). CDR3 length: 13 residues. Per the germline V gene, CDR1 is MDHEN and CDR2 is SYDVKM. The V end was cut by 5 bases, the J end by 6 bases, with 14 bases between. CDR3 protein: CASSIRQGGEQYF. The CDR3 region has the DNA TGTGCCAGCAGTATTCGACAGGGAGGCGAGCAGTACTTC.

The chain joins TRBV5-8 to TRBJ1-4, with 12 positions matching TRBD1. The CDR3 consists of 17 residues. CDR1 and CDR2 from the germline V gene are SGHTS and YDEGEE. Losses at the gene ends were 4 bases for V and 7 bases for J; bases not matched to a gene: 11. CDR3 region: CASSTGTGGTLSEKLFF. The CDR3 DNA follows: TGTGCCAGCAGCACCGGGACAGGGGGCACATTAAGTGAAAAACTGTTTTTT. Based on the CDR3 plus reference TRBV5-8 and TRBJ1-4, the full variable domain is EAGVTQSPTHLIKTRGQQATLRCSPISGHTSVYWYQQALGLGLQFLLWYDEGEERNRGNFPPRFSGRQFPNYSSELNVNALELEDSALYLCASSTGTGGTLSEKLFFGSGTQLSVL.

The V call is TRBV11-3, the J call TRBJ2-2; no clear D. CDR3 length equals 12 residues. V lost 3 bases and J lost 10, with 9 bases in between. Per germline, CDR1 SGHNT and CDR2 YENEEA. The CDR3 reads CASSLGLMELFF. The CDR3 DNA reads TGTGCCAGCAGCTTGGGCCTGATGGAGCTGTTTTTT.

The rearrangement links TRBV5-1 to TRBJ2-6, with a tentative D call TRBD1 (5 bases). Trimming left V 2 bases short and J 2 bases short, with 8 bases between. Germline values: CDR1 SGHRS, CDR2 YFSETQ. The CDR3 extends over 15 amino acids. The CDR3 spells CASSFREAGANVLTF. The CDR3 bases are TGCGCCAGCAGCTTCAGGGAAGCTGGGGCCAACGTCCTGACTTTC. Full variable domain (outside the CDR3, taken from reference TRBV5-1 and TRBJ2-6): KAGVTQTPRYLIKTRGQQVTLSCSPISGHRSVSWYQQTPGQGLQFLFEYFSETQRNKGNFPGRFSGRQFSNSRSEMNVSTLELGDSALYLCASSFREAGANVLTFGAGSRLTVL.

The chain carries TRBV11-3 and TRBJ2-7; a possible D gene is TRBD2 (6 bases). V lost 5 bases to trimming and J lost 6 bases, with 14 bases between them. The CDR3 spans 13 residues. Germline CDR1 SGHNT, CDR2 YENEEA. The CDR3: CASSPEGGLEQYF. The CDR3 nucleotides read TGTGCCAGCAGCCCGGAGGGAGGCCTCGAGCAGTACTTC.

In its sample, this clone was seen a few times. V is TRBV2 and J is TRBJ2-3; 7 bases agree with TRBD1. This CDR3 region has 13 residues. Trimming took 7 bases from V and 5 from J; bases not matched to a gene: 6. Germline V gene lookup returns CDR1 SNHLY and CDR2 FYNNEI. CDR3 sequence: CASIRQGGDTQYF. The CDR3 bases are TGTGCCAGCATTAGACAGGGCGGAGATACGCAGTATTTT. Variable domain in full (rest from reference TRBV2 and TRBJ2-3): EPEVTQTPSHQVTQMGQEVILRCVPISNHLYFYWYRQILGQKVEFLVSFYNNEISEKSEIFDDQFSVERPDGSNFTLKIRSTKLEDSAMYFCASIRQGGDTQYFGPGTRLTVL.

This sequence joins TRBV24-1 and TRBJ2-7; 8 bases agree with TRBD1. Germline-derived CDR1 and CDR2 are KGHDR and SFDVKD. This CDR3 contains 16 residues. V was clipped by 1 base and J by 1 base; unmatched bases: 5. This chain's CDR3 is CATSDFVRTGSYEQYF. The CDR3 DNA follows: TGTGCCACCAGTGATTTTGTTAGGACAGGGTCCTACGAGCAGTACTTC.

V and J are TRBV21-1 and TRBJ2-4; whether TRBD2, the table's D call, matches the DNA was not checked. TRBV21-1 is classified as a pseudogene. The CDR3 is made up of 16 amino acids. CDR3 sequence: CASSKNNGRVGNIQYF. CDR3 coding DNA: TGTGCCAGCAGCAAAAACAACGGGAGGGTCGGGAACATTCAGTACTTC.

This chain joins TRBV5-1 and TRBJ2-5; 16 bases match TRBD2. The CDR3 is 16 amino acids. Germline V gene lookup returns CDR1 SGHRS and CDR2 YFSETQ. The ends lost 4 bases at V and 3 bases at J; junction bases unmatched: 3. The CDR3 nucleotides read TGCGCCAGCAGCCGGGGACTAGCGGGAGGGGAAGAGACCCAGTACTTC. Translation: CASSRGLAGGEETQYF.

This sequence joins TRBV3-1 (or the pseudogene TRBV3-2) and TRBJ1-3; no clear D gene. Trimming left V 4 bases short and J 0 bases short, with 13 bases between. The germline V gene has CDR1 LGHDT and CDR2 YNNKEL (reference sequence). This CDR3 has 16 residues. This chain's CDR3 is CASSRTQEGSGNTIYF. The DNA for the CDR3 is TGTGCCAGCAGCCGAACCCAGGAAGGCTCTGGAAACACCATATATTTT.

This chain connects TRBV19 to TRBJ1-5; no reliable D call. The germline gives CDR1 LNHDA, CDR2 SQIVND (reference sequence). This CDR3 has 13 residues. V lost 5 bases and J lost 3, with 8 bases in between. CDR3 nucleotides: TGTGCCAGTAGTGAGCAGGTCAATCAGCCCCAGCATTTT. It yields the protein CASSEQVNQPQHF.

The rearrangement joins TRBV15 to TRBJ2-1, with D possibly being TRBD2 (6 bases). The length of the CDR3 is 13 residues. Germline values: CDR1 LNHNV, CDR2 YYDKDF (reference sequence). V was shortened by 4 bases and J by 5 bases, with 9 bases between the two germline ends. This CDR3 reads CATSTGENNEQFF. As DNA, the CDR3 is TGTGCCACCAGCACGGGGGAAAACAATGAGCAGTTCTTC.

The chain recombines TRBV18 with TRBJ2-7; TRBD1 matches at 10 bases. With V trimmed by 2 bases and J by 6 bases, 7 bases remained unmatched. The V gene's germline CDR1 is KGHSH and CDR2 LQKENI. The CDR3 covers 15 residues. The CDR3 DNA is TGTGCCAGCTCACCAGGGACAGGGGCTGTATCCGAGCAGTACTTC. It yields the protein CASSPGTGAVSEQYF.